The clone carrying this T cell receptor beta chain was counted a single time. The antigen is undetermined. This record belongs to a study of Ad26.COV2.S vaccination and SARS-CoV-2 variants. Treatment meaning: approximately 18 received Ad26.COV2.S at low or high dose, single or two shots; roughly five received placebo; per-sample allocation not given. Collection of samples fell on day 63 after the first vaccine or placebo injection. Some clones are missing from TCRdb's copy, which holds only in-frame ones; the method was immunoSEQ multiplex PCR. This sample carries 440,000 or so clones, about 90% of them seen once, and the ten largest clones take about 1.7%. Overall study results and limits: The placebo group had lower spike-specific TCR breadth than the vaccine recipients did.

The germline V gene has CDR1 KGHSH and CDR2 LQKENI. V dropped 4 bases and J dropped 7 bases, with 10 bases sitting between them. This CDR3 contains 12 residues. Sample: peripheral blood, taken in a trial of Ad26.COV2.S vaccine versus placebo. The chain has TRBV18 and TRBJ1-1; tentatively, D is TRBD1 (5 bases). The receptor was derived from a person aged 18-65 years who received the Ad26.COV2.S COVID-19 vaccine or a placebo. The CDR3 loop reads CASSLRDGEAFF. In DNA form, the CDR3 reads TGTGCCAGCTCACTCCGGGACGGTGAAGCTTTCTTT.